This T cell receptor beta chain was observed in a study of response to subunit inactivated influenza vaccine. The CDR3 has 15 residues. The germline gives CDR1 DFQATT, CDR2 SNEGSKA (reference sequence). The trim removed 3 bases at V and 3 bases at J, leaving 8 bases unmatched. Study-wide results and caveats: Authors suggested few new T cells are recruited by each seasonal influenza vaccination.

MiXCR, applied by TCRdb to the RT-PCR reads, yields one record per CDR3 protein. The table lists 650,000 to 850,000 distinct CDR3 sequences, approximately 15% of them singletons, with 6.5% to 8.5% in the top ten. As regards this clonotype: The target antigen is unknown.

The sequencing used PBMCs from blood, collected approximately 15 days before vaccination. The chain combines TRBV20-1 with TRBJ2-1, with 7 bases lining up with TRBD1. The receptor's source is a man aged 50 or older who received an inactivated influenza vaccine. CDR3 in amino acids: CSARTVRDSYNEQFF. In DNA form, the CDR3 reads TGCAGTGCTAGGACGGTCCGGGACAGCTACAATGAGCAGTTCTTC.